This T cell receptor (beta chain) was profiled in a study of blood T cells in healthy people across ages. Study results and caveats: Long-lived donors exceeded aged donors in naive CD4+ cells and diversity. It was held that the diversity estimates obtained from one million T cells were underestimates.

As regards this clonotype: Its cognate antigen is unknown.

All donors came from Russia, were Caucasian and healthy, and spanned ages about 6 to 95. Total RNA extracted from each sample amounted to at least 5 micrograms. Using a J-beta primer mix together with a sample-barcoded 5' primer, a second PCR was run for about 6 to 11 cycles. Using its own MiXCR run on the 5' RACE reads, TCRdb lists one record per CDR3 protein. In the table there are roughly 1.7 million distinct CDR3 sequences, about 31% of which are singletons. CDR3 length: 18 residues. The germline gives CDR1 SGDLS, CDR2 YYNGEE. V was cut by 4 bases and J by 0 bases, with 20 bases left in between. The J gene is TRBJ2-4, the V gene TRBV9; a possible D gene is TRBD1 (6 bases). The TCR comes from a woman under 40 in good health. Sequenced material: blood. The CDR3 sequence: CASSSTRGTFLAKNIQYF. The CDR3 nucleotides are TGTGCCAGCAGCTCCACAAGGGGGACATTTCTAGCCAAAAACATTCAGTACTTC.